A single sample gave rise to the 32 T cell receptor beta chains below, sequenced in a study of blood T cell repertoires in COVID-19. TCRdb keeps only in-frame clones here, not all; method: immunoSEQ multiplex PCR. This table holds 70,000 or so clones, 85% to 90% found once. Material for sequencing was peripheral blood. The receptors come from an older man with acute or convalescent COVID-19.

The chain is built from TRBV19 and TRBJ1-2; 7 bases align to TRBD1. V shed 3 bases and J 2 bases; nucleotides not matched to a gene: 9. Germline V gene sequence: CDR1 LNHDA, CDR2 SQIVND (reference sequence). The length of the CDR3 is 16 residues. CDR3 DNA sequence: TGTGCCAGTAGTATGGGCAGAACACAGGGGAACTATGGCTACACCTTC. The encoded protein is CASSMGRTQGNYGYTF.

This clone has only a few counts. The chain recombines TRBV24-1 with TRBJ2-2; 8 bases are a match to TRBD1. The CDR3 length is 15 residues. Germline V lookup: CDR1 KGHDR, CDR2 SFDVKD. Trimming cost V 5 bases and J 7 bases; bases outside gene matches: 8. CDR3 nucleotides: TGTGCCACCAGTGTTCCGGGACAGGCTGTCGGGGAGCTGTTTTTT. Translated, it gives CATSVPGQAVGELFF.

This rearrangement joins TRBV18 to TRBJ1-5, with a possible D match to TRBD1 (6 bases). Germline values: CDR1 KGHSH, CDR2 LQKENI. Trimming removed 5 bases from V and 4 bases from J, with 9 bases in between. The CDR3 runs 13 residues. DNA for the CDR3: TGTGCCAGCTCAAGGACAGCTAATCAGCCCCAGCATTTT. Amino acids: CASSRTANQPQHF.

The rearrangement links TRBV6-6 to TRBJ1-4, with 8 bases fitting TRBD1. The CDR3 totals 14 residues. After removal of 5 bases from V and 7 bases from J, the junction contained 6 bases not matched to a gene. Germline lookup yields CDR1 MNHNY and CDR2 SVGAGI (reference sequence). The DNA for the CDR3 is TGTGCCAGCAGTACTGGACAGGGAATTGAAAAACTGTTTTTT. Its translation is CASSTGQGIEKLFF.

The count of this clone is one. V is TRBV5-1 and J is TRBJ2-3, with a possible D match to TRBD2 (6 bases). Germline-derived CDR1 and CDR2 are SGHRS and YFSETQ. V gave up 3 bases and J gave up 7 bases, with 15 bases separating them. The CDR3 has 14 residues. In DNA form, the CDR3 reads TGCGCCAGCAGCTGGGAAGGGACTCCGAATACGCAGTATTTT. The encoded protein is CASSWEGTPNTQYF.

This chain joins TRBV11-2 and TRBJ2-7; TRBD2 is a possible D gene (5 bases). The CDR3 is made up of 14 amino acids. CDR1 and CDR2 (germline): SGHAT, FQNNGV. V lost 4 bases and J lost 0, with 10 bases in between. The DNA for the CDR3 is TGTGCCAGCAGCTGGACGGGGAGCTCCTACGAGCAGTACTTC. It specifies CASSWTGSSYEQYF.

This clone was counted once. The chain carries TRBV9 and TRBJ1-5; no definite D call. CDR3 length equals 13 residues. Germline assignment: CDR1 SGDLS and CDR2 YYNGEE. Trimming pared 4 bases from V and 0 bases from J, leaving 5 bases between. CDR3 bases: TGTGCCAGCAGCACACATAGCAATCAGCCCCAGCATTTT. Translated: CASSTHSNQPQHF.

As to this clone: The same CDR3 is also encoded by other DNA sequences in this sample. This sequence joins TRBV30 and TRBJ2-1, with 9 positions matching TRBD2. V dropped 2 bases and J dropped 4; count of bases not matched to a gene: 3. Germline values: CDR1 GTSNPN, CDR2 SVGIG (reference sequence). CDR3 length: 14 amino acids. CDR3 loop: CAWSRLAGYNEQFF. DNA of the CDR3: TGTGCCTGGAGTCGGCTAGCGGGGTACAATGAGCAGTTCTTC.

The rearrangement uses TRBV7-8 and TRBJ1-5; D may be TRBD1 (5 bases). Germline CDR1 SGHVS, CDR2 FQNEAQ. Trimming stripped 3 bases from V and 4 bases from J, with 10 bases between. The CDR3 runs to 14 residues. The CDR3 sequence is CASSFGAGNQPQHF. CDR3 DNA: TGTGCCAGCAGCTTCGGGGCGGGGAATCAGCCCCAGCATTTT. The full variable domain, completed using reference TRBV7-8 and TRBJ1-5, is GAGVSQSPRYKVAKRGQDVALRCDPISGHVSLFWYQQALGQGPEFLTYFQNEAQLDKSGLPSDRFFAERPEGSVSTLKIQRTQQEDSAVYLCASSFGAGNQPQHFGDGTRLSIL.

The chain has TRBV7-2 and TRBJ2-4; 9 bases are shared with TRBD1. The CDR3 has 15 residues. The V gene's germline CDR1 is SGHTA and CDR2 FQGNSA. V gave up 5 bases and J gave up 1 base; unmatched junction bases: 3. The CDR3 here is CASSLGQGAKNIQYF. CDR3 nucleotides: TGTGCCAGCAGCCTAGGACAGGGGGCCAAAAACATTCAGTACTTC.

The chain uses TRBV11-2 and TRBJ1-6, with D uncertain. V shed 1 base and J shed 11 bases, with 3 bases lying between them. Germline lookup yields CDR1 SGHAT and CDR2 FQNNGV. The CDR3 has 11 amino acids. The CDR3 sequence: CASSLGPPLHF. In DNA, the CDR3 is TGTGCCAGCAGCTTAGGGCCACCCCTCCACTTT.

CDR3 nucleotides: TGTGCCAGCAGTCTAGCGGGAGGTCACAATGAGCAGTTCTTC. This translates into CASSLAGGHNEQFF. This sequence joins TRBV6-6 and TRBJ2-1; TRBD2 matches at 11 bases. CDR1 is MNHNY, CDR2 SVGAGI, per germline (reference sequence). The J segment lost 5 bases and the V segment lost 5 bases, leaving 2 bases of the junction unmatched. This CDR3 has 14 amino acids.

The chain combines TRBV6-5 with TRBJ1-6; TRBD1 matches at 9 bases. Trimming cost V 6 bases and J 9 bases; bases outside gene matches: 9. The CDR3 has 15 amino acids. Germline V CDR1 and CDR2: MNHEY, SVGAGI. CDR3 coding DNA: TGTGCCAGCAGGAGCACGGGACAGGGTGGTTCACCCCTCCACTTT. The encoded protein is CASRSTGQGGSPLHF.

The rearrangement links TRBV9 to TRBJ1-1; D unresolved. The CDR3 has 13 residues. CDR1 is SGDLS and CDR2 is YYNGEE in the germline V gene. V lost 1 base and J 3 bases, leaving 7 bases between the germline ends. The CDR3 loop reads CASSVNGDTEAFF. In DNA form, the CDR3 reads TGTGCCAGCAGCGTAAACGGGGACACTGAAGCTTTCTTT.

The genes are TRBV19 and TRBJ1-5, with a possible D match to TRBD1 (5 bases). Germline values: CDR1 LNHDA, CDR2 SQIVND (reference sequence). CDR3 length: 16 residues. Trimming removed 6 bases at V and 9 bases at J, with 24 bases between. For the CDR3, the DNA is TGTGCCAGTAGCCGGTCGGGACTCGGAAACGGGGGGCCCCAGCATTTT. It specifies CASSRSGLGNGGPQHF.

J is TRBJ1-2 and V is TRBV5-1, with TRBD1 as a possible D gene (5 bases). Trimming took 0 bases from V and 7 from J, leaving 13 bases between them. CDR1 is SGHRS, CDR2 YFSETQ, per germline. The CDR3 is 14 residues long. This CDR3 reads CASSLAQGTAGYTF. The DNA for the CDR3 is TGCGCCAGCAGCTTGGCGCAGGGCACCGCTGGCTACACCTTC.

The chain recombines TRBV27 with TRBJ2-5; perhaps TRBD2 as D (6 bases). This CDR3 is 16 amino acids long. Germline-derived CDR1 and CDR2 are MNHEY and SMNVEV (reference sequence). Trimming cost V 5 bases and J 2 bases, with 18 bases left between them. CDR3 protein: CASSLTRPGLQETQYF. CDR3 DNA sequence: TGTGCCAGCAGTCTCACTCGTCCGGGACTTCAAGAGACCCAGTACTTC.

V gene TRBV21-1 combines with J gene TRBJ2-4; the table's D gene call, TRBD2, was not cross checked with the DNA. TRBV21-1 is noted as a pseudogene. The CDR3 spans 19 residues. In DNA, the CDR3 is TGTGCCAGCAGCAACCCCAAGGGGAGTAGCGGGAGGCCCAAAAACATTCAGTACTTC. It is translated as CASSNPKGSSGRPKNIQYF.

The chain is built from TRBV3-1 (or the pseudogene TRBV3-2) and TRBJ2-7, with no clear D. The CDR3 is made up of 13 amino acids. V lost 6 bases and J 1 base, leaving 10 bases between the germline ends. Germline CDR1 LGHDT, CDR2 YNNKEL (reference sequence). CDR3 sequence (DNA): TGTGCCAGCAGTACGGTTGGTTCCTACGAGCAGTACTTC. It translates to CASSTVGSYEQYF.

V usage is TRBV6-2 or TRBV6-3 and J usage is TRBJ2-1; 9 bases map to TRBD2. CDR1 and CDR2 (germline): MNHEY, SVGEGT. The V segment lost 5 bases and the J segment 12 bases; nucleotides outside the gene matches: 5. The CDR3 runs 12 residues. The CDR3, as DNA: TGTGCCAGCAGTCGGACTAGCGACCTGCAGTTCTTC. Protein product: CASSRTSDLQFF.

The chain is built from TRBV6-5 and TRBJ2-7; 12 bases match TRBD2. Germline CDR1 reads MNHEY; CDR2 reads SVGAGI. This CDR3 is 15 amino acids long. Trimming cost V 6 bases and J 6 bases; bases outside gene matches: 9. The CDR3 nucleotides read TGTGCCAGCAGCGGCCCGCCTAGCGGGAGGGGCGAGCAGTACTTC. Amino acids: CASSGPPSGRGEQYF.

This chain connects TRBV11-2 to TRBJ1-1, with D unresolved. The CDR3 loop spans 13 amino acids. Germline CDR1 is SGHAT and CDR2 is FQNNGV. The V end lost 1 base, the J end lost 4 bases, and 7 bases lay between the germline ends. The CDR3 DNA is TGTGCCAGCAGCTTAGGCGGGGTCACTGAAGCTTTCTTT. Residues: CASSLGGVTEAFF.

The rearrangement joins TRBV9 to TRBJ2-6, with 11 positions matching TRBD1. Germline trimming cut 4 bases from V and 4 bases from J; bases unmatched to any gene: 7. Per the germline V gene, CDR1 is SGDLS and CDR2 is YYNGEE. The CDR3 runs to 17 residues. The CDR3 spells CASSPGQGARGANVLTF. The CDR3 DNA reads TGTGCCAGCAGCCCTGGACAGGGGGCAAGAGGGGCCAACGTCCTGACTTTC.

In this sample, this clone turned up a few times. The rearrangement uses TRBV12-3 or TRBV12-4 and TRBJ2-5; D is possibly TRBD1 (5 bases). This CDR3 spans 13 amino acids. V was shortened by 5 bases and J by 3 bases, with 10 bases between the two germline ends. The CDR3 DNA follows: TGTGCCAGCAGTGCCCACAGGAAAGAGACCCAGTACTTC. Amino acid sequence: CASSAHRKETQYF.

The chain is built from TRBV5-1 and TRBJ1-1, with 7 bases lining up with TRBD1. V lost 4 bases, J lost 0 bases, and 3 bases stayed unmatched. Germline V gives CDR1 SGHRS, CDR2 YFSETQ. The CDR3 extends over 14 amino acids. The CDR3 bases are TGCGCCAGCAGCCGGGACAGCCTGAACACTGAAGCTTTCTTT. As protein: CASSRDSLNTEAFF.

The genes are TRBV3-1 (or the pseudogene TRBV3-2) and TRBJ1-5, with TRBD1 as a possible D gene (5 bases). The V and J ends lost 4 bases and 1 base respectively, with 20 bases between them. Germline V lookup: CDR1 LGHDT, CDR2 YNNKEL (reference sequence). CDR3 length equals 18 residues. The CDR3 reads CASSPSNRKIGSNQPQHF. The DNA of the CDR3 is TGTGCCAGCAGCCCTTCCAACAGGAAGATAGGAAGCAATCAGCCCCAGCATTTT.

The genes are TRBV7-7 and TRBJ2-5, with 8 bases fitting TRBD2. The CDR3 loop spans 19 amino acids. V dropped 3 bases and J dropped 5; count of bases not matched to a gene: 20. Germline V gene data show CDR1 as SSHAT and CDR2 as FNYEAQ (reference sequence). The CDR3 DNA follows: TGTGCCAGCAGCTTCTTTTTAGGGACTGAAGCGGGAGAAGAGGAGACCCAGTACTTC. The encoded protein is CASSFFLGTEAGEEETQYF.

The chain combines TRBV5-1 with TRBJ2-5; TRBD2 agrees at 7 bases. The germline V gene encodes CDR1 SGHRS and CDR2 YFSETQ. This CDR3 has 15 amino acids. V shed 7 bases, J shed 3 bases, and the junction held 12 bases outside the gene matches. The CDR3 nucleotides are TGCGCCAGCGCCCTCTGGTGGGGGGGAGAAGAGACCCAGTACTTC. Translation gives CASALWWGGEETQYF.

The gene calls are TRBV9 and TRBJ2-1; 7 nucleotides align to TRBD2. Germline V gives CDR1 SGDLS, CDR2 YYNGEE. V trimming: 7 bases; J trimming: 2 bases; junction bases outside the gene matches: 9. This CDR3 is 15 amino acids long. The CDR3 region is CASSNVGRPYNEQFF. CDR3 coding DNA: TGTGCCAGCTCTAACGTCGGGAGGCCCTACAATGAGCAGTTCTTC.

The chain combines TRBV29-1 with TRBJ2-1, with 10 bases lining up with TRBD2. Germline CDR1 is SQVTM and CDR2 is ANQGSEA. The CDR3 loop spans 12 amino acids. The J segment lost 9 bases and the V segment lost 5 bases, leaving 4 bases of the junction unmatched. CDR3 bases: TGCAGCGTTCTAGCGGGAGATAGTGAGCAGTTCTTC. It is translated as CSVLAGDSEQFF.

As DNA, the CDR3 is TGTGCCAGCTCACTAATCCGGGGCACTGAAGCTTTCTTT. Encoded protein: CASSLIRGTEAFF. The V call is TRBV18, the J call TRBJ1-1; D gene uncertain. The germline V and J ends were trimmed by 4 bases and 4 bases, with 10 bases remaining between them. The germline gives CDR1 KGHSH, CDR2 LQKENI. The CDR3 is 13 residues long.

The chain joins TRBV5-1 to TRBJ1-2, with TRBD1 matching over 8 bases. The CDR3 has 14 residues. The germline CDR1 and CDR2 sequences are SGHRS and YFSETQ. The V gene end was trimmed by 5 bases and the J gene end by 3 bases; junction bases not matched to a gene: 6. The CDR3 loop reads CASRLTGEDYGYTF. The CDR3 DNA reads TGCGCCAGCAGGTTGACAGGGGAGGACTATGGCTACACCTTC.